This TCR beta chain was recorded in a study of early T cells in non-severe SARS-CoV-2 infection. This clonotype was picked up a small number of times. With 2 bases clipped from V and 2 bases from J, the junction kept 4 bases outside the gene matches. Germline CDR1 reads LGHNA; CDR2 reads YSLEER. The CDR3 runs 15 residues. Separate cDNA molecules each had unique molecular identifiers attached to them. TCRdb re-called the 5' RACE reads with MiXCR, one entry per CDR3 protein. The table records about 64,000 distinct CDR3 sequences, about 11% of them present only once. This chain joins TRBV4-3 and TRBJ1-2, with 8 bases identical to TRBD1. The receptor comes from an adult who was a healthcare worker with PCR-confirmed SARS-CoV-2 infection or an uninfected control (not recorded which). The specimen was whole blood, collected at baseline. CDR3 bases: TGCGCCAGCAGCCAATTAAGGACAGGGAACTATGGCTACACCTTC. It yields the protein CASSQLRTGNYGYTF.